This T cell receptor (beta chain) was sequenced in a study of blood T cell repertoires in COVID-19. Looking at the study overall: The study drew acute and convalescent COVID-19 samples from the United States, Italy and Spain. PBMCs, B-cell-depleted T cells, or T cells provided the cDNA or gDNA that made up the material.

Under the authors' procedure: By means of reference gene primer amplification, nucleated cell counts were estimated. Produced via immunoSEQ multiplex PCR; TCRdb's table is partial and in-frame only. V, J and clone size were drawn from that table, and D and trimming were deduced from the DNA. Among around 120,000 clones listed, over 75% were seen once. V lost 3 bases and J lost 4, with 12 bases in between. The CDR3 runs to 14 residues. Germline lookup yields CDR1 LGHDT and CDR2 YNNKEL (reference sequence). Source material: peripheral blood. This TCR derives from a human donor with active COVID-19. The donor label of this sample is uncertain. The V call is TRBV3-1 (or the pseudogene TRBV3-2), the J call TRBJ1-2, with D unresolved. The CDR3 DNA reads as TGTGCCAGCAGCCAGGGCTTGCTTAGCTATGGCTACACCTTC. Its translation: CASSQGLLSYGYTF.